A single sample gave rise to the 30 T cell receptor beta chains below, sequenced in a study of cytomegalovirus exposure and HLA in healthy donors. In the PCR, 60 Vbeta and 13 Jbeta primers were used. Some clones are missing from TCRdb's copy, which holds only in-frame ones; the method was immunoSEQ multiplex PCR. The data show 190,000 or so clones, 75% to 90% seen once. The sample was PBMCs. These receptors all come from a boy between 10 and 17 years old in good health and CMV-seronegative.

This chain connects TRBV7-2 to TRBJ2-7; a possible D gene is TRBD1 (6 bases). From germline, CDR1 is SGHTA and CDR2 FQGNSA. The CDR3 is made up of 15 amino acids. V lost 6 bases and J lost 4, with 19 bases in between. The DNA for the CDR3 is TGTGCCAGCAGTTCTTTCCAGGGGAGCCAGTACGAGCAGTACTTC. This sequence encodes CASSSFQGSQYEQYF.

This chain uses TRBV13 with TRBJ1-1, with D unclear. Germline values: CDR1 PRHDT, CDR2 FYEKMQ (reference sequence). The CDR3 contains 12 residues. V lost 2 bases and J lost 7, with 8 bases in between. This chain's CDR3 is CASSLPGLEAFF. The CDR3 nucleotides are TGTGCCAGCAGCTTACCAGGTCTTGAAGCTTTCTTT.

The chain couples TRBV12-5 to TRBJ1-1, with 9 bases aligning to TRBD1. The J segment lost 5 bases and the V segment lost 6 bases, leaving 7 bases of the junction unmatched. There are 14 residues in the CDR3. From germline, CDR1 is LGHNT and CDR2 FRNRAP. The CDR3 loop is CASGLGQGGTEAFF. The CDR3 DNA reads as TGTGCTAGTGGACTGGGACAGGGAGGAACTGAAGCTTTCTTT.

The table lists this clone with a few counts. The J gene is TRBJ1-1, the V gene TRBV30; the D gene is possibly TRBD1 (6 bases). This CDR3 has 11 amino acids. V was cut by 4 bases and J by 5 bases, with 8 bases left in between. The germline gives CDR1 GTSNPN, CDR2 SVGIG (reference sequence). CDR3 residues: CAWIGGTEAFF. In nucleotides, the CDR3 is TGTGCCTGGATAGGGGGTACTGAAGCTTTCTTT. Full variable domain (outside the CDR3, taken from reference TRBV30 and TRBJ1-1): SQTIHQWPATLVQPVGSPLSLECTVEGTSNPNLYWYRQAAGRGLQLLFYSVGIGQISSEVPQNLSASRPQDRQFILSSKKLLLSDSGFYLCAWIGGTEAFFGQGTRLTVV.

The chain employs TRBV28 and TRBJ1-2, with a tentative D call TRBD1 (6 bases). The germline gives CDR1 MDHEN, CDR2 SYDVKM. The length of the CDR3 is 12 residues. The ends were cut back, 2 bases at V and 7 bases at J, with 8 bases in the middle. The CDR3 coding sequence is TGTGCCAGCAGTTTAGGGGGCGGTGGCTACACCTTC. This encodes CASSLGGGGYTF.

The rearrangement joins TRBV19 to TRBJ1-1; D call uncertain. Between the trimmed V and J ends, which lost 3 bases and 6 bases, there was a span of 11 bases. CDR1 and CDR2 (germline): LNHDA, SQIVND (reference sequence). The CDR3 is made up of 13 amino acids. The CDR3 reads CASSIGREAEAFF. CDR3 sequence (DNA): TGTGCCAGTAGTATCGGCAGAGAGGCTGAAGCTTTCTTT.

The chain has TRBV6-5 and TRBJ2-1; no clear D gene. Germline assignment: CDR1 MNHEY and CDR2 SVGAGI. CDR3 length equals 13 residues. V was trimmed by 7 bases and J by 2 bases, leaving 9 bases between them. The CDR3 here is CASKASPYNEQFF. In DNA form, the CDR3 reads TGTGCCAGCAAAGCGTCTCCCTACAATGAGCAGTTCTTC.

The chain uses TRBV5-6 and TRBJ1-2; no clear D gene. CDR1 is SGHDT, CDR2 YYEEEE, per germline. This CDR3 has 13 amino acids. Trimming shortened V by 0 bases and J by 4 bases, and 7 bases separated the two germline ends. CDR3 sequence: CASSLAELYGYTF. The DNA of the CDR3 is TGTGCCAGCAGCTTGGCCGAACTCTATGGCTACACCTTC.

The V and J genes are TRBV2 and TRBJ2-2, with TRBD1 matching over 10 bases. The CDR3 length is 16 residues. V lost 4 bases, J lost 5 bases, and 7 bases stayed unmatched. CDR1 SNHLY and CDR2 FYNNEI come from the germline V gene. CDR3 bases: TGTGCCAGCAGTGTAGGGGACAGGGGTTTTACCGGGGAGCTGTTTTTT. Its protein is CASSVGDRGFTGELFF. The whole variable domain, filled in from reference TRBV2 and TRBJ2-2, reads EPEVTQTPSHQVTQMGQEVILRCVPISNHLYFYWYRQILGQKVEFLVSFYNNEISEKSEIFDDQFSVERPDGSNFTLKIRSTKLEDSAMYFCASSVGDRGFTGELFFGEGSRLTVL.

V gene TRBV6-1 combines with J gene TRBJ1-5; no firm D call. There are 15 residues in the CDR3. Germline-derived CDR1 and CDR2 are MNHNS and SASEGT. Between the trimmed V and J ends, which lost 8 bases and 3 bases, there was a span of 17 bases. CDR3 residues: CASGEHGGNNQPQHF. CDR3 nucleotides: TGTGCCAGCGGAGAACACGGAGGGAACAATCAGCCCCAGCATTTT.

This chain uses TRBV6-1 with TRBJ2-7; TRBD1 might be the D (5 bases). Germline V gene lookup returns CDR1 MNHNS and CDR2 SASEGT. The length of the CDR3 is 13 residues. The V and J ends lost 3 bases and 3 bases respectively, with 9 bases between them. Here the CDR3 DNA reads TGTGCCAGCAGTGACCTAGGGGTCTACGAGCAGTACTTC. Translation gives CASSDLGVYEQYF.

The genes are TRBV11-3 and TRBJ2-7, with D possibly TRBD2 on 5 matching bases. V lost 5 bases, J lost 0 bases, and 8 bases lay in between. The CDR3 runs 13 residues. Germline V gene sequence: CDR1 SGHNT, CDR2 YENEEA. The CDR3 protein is CASSPEVSYEQYF. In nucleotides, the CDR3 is TGTGCCAGCAGCCCGGAGGTCTCCTACGAGCAGTACTTC. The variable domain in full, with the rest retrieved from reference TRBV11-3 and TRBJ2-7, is EAGVVQSPRYKIIEKKQPVAFWCNPISGHNTLYWYLQNLGQGPELLIRYENEEAVDDSQLPKDRFSAERLKGVDSTLKIQPAELGDSAVYLCASSPEVSYEQYFGPGTRLTVT.

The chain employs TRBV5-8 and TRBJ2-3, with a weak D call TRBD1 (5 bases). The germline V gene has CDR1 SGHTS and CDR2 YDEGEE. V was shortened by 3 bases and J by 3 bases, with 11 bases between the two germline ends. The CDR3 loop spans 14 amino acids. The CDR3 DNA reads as TGTGCCAGCAGCTCAGGACACGAAACAGATACGCAGTATTTT. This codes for CASSSGHETDTQYF. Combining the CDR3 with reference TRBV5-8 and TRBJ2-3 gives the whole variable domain EAGVTQSPTHLIKTRGQQATLRCSPISGHTSVYWYQQALGLGLQFLLWYDEGEERNRGNFPPRFSGRQFPNYSSELNVNALELEDSALYLCASSSGHETDTQYFGPGTRLTVL.

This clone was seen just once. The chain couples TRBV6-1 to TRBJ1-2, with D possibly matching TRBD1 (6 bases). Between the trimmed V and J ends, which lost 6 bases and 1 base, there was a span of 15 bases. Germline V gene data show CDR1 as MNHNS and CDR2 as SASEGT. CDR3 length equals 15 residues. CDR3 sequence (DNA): TGTGCCAGCAGACCTCGGACAGCTGTTAACTATGGCTACACCTTC. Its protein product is CASRPRTAVNYGYTF.

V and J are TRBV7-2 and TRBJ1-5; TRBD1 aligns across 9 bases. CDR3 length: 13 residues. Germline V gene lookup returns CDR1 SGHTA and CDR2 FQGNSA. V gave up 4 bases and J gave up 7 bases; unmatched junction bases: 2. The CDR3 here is CASSSDRGQPQHF. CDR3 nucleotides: TGTGCCAGCAGCTCGGACAGGGGACAGCCCCAGCATTTT.

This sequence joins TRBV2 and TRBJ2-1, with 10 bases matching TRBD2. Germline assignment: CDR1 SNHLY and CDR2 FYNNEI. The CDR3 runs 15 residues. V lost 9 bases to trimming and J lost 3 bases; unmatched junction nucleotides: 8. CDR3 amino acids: CARGGTSVNYNEQFF. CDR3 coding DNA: TGTGCCAGGGGGGGGACTAGCGTAAACTACAATGAGCAGTTCTTC.

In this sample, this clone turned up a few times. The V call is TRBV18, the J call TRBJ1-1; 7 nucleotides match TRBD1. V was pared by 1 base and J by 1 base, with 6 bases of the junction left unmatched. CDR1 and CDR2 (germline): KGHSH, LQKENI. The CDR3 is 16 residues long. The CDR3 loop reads CASSPLGNRGNTEAFF. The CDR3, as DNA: TGTGCCAGCTCACCACTCGGGAACAGGGGGAACACTGAAGCTTTCTTT.

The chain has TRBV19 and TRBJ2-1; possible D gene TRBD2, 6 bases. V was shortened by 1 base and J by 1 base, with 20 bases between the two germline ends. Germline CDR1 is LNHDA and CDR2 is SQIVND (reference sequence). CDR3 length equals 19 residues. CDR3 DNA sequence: TGTGCCAGTAGTATAGTCCCCGGGGGTAGCCCGAAGTCCTACAATGAGCAGTTCTTC. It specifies CASSIVPGGSPKSYNEQFF. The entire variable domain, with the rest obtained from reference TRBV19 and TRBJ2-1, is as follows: DGGITQSPKYLFRKEGQNVTLSCEQNLNHDAMYWYRQDPGQGLRLIYYSQIVNDFQKGDIAEGYSVSREKKESFPLTVTSAQKNPTAFYLCASSIVPGGSPKSYNEQFFGPGTRLTVL.

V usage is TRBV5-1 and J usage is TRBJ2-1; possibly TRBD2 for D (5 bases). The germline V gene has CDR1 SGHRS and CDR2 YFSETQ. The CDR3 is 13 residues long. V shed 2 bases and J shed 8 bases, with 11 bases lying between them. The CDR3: CASSFRLGDEQFF. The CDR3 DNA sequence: TGCGCCAGCAGCTTTCGACTGGGAGATGAGCAGTTCTTC.

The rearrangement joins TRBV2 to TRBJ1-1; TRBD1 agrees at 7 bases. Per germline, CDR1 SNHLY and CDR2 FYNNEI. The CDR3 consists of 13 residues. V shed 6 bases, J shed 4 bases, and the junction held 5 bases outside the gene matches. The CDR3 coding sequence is TGTGCCAGCAGCCGGAGACAGGGCACTGAAGCTTTCTTT. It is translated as CASSRRQGTEAFF.

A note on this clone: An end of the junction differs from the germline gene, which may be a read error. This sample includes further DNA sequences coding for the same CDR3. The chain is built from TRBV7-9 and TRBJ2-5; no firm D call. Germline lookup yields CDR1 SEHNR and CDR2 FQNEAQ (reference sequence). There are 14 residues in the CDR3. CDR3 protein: CASSLGSQQETQYF. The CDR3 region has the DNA TGTGCTAGCAGCTTAGGATCCCAGCAAGAGACCCAGTACTTC.

The DNA of the CDR3 is TGTGCCAGCAGCCCCCAACAGGGGACCTATGGCTACACCTTC. Translated: CASSPQQGTYGYTF. V gene TRBV9 combines with J gene TRBJ1-2; TRBD1 matches at 7 bases. CDR1 is SGDLS and CDR2 is YYNGEE in the germline V gene. The CDR3 has 14 residues. V lost 4 bases to trimming and J lost 4 bases; unmatched junction nucleotides: 7.

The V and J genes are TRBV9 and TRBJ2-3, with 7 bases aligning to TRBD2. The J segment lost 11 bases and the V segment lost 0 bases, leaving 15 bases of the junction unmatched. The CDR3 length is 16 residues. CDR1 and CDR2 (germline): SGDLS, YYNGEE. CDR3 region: CASSVAQAGAPVEQYF. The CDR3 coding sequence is TGTGCCAGCAGCGTAGCTCAGGCGGGAGCCCCGGTGGAGCAGTATTTT.

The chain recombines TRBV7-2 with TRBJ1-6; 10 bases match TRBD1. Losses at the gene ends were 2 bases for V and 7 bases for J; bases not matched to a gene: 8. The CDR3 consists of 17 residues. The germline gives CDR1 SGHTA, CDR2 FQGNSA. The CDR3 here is CASSLRQGATGNSPLHF. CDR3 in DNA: TGTGCCAGCAGCTTAAGACAGGGGGCGACGGGGAATTCACCCCTCCACTTT.

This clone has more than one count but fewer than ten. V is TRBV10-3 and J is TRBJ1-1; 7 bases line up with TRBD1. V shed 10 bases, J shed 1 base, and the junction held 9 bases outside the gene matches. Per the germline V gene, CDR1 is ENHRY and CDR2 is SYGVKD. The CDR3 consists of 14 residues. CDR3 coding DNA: TGTGCCACAAACACCGGGACAGCGAACACTGAAGCTTTCTTT. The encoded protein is CATNTGTANTEAFF.

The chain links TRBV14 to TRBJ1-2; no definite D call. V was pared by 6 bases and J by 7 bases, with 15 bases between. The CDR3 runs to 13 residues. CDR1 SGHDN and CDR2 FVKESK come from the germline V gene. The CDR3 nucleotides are TGTGCCAGCAGTAAAGTAGTTCTTGGTGGCTACACCTTC. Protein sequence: CASSKVVLGGYTF.

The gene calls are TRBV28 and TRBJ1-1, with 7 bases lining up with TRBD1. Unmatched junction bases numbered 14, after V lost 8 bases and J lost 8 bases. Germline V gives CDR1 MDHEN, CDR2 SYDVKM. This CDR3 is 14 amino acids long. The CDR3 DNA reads TGTGCCAGCGGCCCTCGGGACAGAACTTCAGAAGCTTTCTTT. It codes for CASGPRDRTSEAFF. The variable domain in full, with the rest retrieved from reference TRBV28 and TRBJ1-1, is DVKVTQSSRYLVKRTGEKVFLECVQDMDHENMFWYRQDPGLGLRLIYFSYDVKMKEKGDIPEGYSVSREKKERFSLILESASTNQTSMYLCASGPRDRTSEAFFGQGTRLTVV.

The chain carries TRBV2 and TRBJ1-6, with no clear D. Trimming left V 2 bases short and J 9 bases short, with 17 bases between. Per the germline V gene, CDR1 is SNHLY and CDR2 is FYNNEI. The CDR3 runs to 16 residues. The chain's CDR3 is CASSERAGTEGSPLHF. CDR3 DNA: TGTGCCAGCAGTGAACGGGCGGGTACTGAGGGTTCACCCCTCCACTTT.

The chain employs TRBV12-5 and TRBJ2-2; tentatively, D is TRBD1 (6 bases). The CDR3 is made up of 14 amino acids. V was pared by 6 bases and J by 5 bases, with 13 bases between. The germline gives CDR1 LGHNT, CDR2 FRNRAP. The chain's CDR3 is CASGRTVPTGELFF. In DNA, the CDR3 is TGTGCTAGTGGGCGGACAGTACCAACCGGGGAGCTGTTTTTT.

The CDR3 DNA is TGCGCCAGCAGCTTGGAGGTATCGGGGGGCCAAGAGACCCAGTACTTC. Translated: CASSLEVSGGQETQYF. The V call is TRBV5-1, the J call TRBJ2-5; 7 nucleotides align to TRBD2. Germline loops: CDR1 SGHRS, CDR2 YFSETQ. The CDR3 is 16 residues long. V shed 0 bases and J 1 base; nucleotides not matched to a gene: 6.